This T cell receptor beta chain was sequenced in a study of T cell responses to AZD1222 COVID-19 vaccine. Only in-frame clones appear in the TCRdb table, and some are missing; sequencing was by immunoSEQ multiplex PCR. The repertoire holds 89,000 or so clones, with 80% to 90% as singletons. Trimming shortened V by 4 bases and J by 1 base, and 10 bases separated the two germline ends. This CDR3 contains 14 residues. Germline V CDR1 and CDR2: SGHVS, FQNEAQ. General study points: Donors were chiefly white British, with a greater number of females, and clonal diversity was perhaps underestimated.

A note on this clone: Its specificity is not known.

The source material was peripheral blood, sampled on day 0 of AZD1222 vaccination. The clonotype was recovered from an adult in good health. V gene TRBV7-8 combines with J gene TRBJ1-1; D gene uncertain. CDR3 nucleotides: TGTGCCAGCAGCTACGGACGGAGGAACACTGAAGCTTTCTTT. It specifies CASSYGRRNTEAFF.